The 9 T cell receptor beta chains below all came from one sample that was sequenced in a study of shared clonotypes between healthy human individuals (dated by TCRdb to 2020 to 2021). Libraries came from the immunoSEQ multiplex PCR assay. TCRdb re-hosts the immuneACCESS table, in-frame sequences only. Its copies lack some clones; in the studies checked, an unresolved V gene accounts for under half of them, and the cause for the rest is not known. The sample records around 430,000 clones, about 85% of which are singletons. Jointly, the top ten make up approximately 13% of the sample. The material sequenced was PBMCs. These receptors all come from a woman aged 40 to 50 in good health. Some clones in this sample may be carry-over from other donors' samples.

This rearrangement joins TRBV7-8 to TRBJ1-5; no firm D call. V was pared by 3 bases and J by 3 bases, with 9 bases between. The germline gives CDR1 SGHVS, CDR2 FQNEAQ. This CDR3 has 14 amino acids. The CDR3 region is CASSLPAANQPQHF. DNA for the CDR3: TGTGCCAGCAGCTTGCCCGCGGCCAATCAGCCCCAGCATTTT.

This clone has more than one count but fewer than ten. The chain has TRBV2 and TRBJ2-7, with a weak D call TRBD2 (6 bases). CDR1 and CDR2 (germline): SNHLY, FYNNEI. The CDR3 extends over 15 amino acids. Trimming took off 6 bases at V and 2 bases at J, with 17 bases between the two ends. CDR3 in DNA: TGTGCCAGCAGACGTACGTCGGGGGTAGCCTACGAGCAGTACTTC. Amino acids: CASRRTSGVAYEQYF.

The rearrangement joins TRBV7-8 to TRBJ2-5; D possibly uses TRBD1 or TRBD2 (5 bases each). Trimming cost V 11 bases and J 4 bases, with 23 bases left between them. The V gene's germline CDR1 is SGHVS and CDR2 FQNEAQ. CDR3 size: 15 residues. This CDR3 reads CAGTGSLGARETQYF. DNA of the CDR3: TGTGCCGGGACCGGTTCTCTCGGGGCACGAGAGACCCAGTACTTC.

In its sample, this clone was seen once. The chain links TRBV11-2 to TRBJ2-5; D gene uncertain. The DNA matches TRBJ2-7 better at its end, which makes the J call doubtful. In germline, CDR1 is SGHAT, CDR2 FQNNGV. CDR3 length: 14 amino acids. CDR3 DNA: TGTGCCAGCAGCTTAGACACTACTTACTACGAGCAGTACTTC. Protein sequence: CASSLDTTYYEQYF.

Only one count was recorded for this clone. The CDR3 region is CASSTLFGGTISTDTQYF. The CDR3, as DNA: TGTGCCAGCTCAACCCTTTTCGGAGGGACGATTAGCACAGATACGCAGTATTTT. V gene TRBV18 combines with J gene TRBJ2-3; the D gene is possibly TRBD2 (6 bases). V shed 5 bases and J shed 0 bases, with 21 bases lying between them. Germline CDR1 reads KGHSH; CDR2 reads LQKENI. There are 18 residues in the CDR3.

The rearrangement links TRBV6-1 to TRBJ1-2; D is ambiguous. V was shortened by 7 bases and J by 8 bases, with 11 bases between the two germline ends. The CDR3 extends over 11 amino acids. CDR1 and CDR2 from the germline V gene are MNHNS and SASEGT. The DNA for the CDR3 is TGTGCCAGCACAGATTTCGGGGGCTACACCTTC. It is translated as CASTDFGGYTF.

The V and J genes are TRBV5-1 and TRBJ2-1; 7 bases map to TRBD1. Per germline, CDR1 SGHRS and CDR2 YFSETQ. The length of the CDR3 is 16 residues. Germline trimming cut 4 bases from V and 4 bases from J; bases unmatched to any gene: 11. This chain's CDR3 is CASSLLGGARYNEQFF. The CDR3 coding sequence is TGCGCCAGCAGCCTACTAGGGGGCGCGAGGTACAATGAGCAGTTCTTC. Complete variable domain (other parts from reference TRBV5-1 and TRBJ2-1): KAGVTQTPRYLIKTRGQQVTLSCSPISGHRSVSWYQQTPGQGLQFLFEYFSETQRNKGNFPGRFSGRQFSNSRSEMNVSTLELGDSALYLCASSLLGGARYNEQFFGPGTRLTVL.

This clone was recorded only once. The J gene is TRBJ2-7, the V gene TRBV6-5; D gene ambiguous. The germline CDR1 and CDR2 sequences are MNHEY and SVGAGI. V was cut by 6 bases and J by 4 bases, with 19 bases left in between. The CDR3 loop spans 15 amino acids. The CDR3 nucleotides are TGTGCCAGCAGCGACCGGGTCCGTGCTAGGTACGAGCAGTACTTC. Translation: CASSDRVRARYEQYF.

The V gene is TRBV28, the J gene TRBJ2-1; 16 nucleotides align to TRBD2. Germline CDR1 MDHEN, CDR2 SYDVKM. The junction had 9 bases not matched to a gene; V was cut back by 7 bases and J by 12 bases. The CDR3 totals 15 residues. CDR3 sequence: CASNIPGLAGGGQFF. The DNA for the CDR3 is TGTGCCAGCAACATACCGGGACTAGCGGGAGGGGGGCAGTTCTTC.